Below, 14 T cell receptor beta chains from the same sample are listed, as sequenced in a study of cytomegalovirus exposure and HLA in healthy donors (dated by TCRdb to the late 2010s). Libraries were built with the immunoSEQ multiplex PCR assay. The multiplex PCR relied on a mix of 60 forward primers for TCR Vbeta segments and 13 reverse primers for TCR Jbeta segments. As stored in TCRdb, this immuneACCESS dataset retains in-frame rearrangements with V and J assigned. A fraction of the clones does not appear; measured against another copy, unresolved V genes explain less than half of the discrepancy, and the remainder lacks a known reason. Within this sample are some 70,000 clones, with about four fifths of them counted one time only. Roughly 2% of the sample is held by the ten biggest clonotypes. Input material: PBMCs. The receptors come from a young man in good health and CMV-seronegative.

The sample holds one count of this clone. This chain uses TRBV9 with TRBJ1-1; TRBD1 agrees at 11 bases. The V gene's germline CDR1 is SGDLS and CDR2 YYNGEE. V lost 4 bases to trimming and J lost 0 bases; unmatched junction nucleotides: 5. The CDR3 has 16 amino acids. The CDR3 protein is CASSLQGQGVNTEAFF. In DNA, the CDR3 is TGTGCCAGCAGCTTGCAGGGACAGGGGGTGAACACTGAAGCTTTCTTT.

The chain uses TRBV28 and TRBJ1-5; 7 bases are a match to TRBD1. CDR3 length: 16 amino acids. V lost 8 bases and J lost 0; bases outside the gene matches: 10. From germline, CDR1 is MDHEN and CDR2 SYDVKM. CDR3 protein: CASHETTGNSNQPQHF. Written as DNA, the CDR3 is TGTGCCAGCCATGAAACGACAGGGAATAGCAATCAGCCCCAGCATTTT.

The rearrangement joins TRBV28 to TRBJ2-3; 10 bases fit TRBD1. The CDR3 length is 17 residues. Trimming cost V 7 bases and J 5 bases; bases outside gene matches: 15. From germline, CDR1 is MDHEN and CDR2 SYDVKM. CDR3 nucleotides: TGTGCCAGCATTACGAATAGCCCGGGACAGGGGTTAGATACGCAGTATTTT. Protein product: CASITNSPGQGLDTQYF.

The J gene is TRBJ1-2, the V gene TRBV4-2; a weak D match, TRBD1 (5 bases). V gave up 4 bases and J gave up 6 bases, with 24 bases separating them. This CDR3 has 17 amino acids. The germline gives CDR1 LGHNA, CDR2 YNFKEQ. Here the CDR3 reads CASSPSVAGSDRDGYTF. The CDR3 coding sequence is TGTGCCAGCAGCCCATCTGTCGCAGGGTCCGATCGGGATGGCTACACCTTC.

This clone was seen a single time. This sample also contains other DNA sequences that code for the same CDR3. V and J are TRBV21-1 and TRBJ2-5; the table's D call of TRBD1 was not tested on the DNA. TRBV21-1 is annotated as a pseudogene. This CDR3 is built from 15 residues. The CDR3 nucleotides are TGTGCCAGCCTGGGAACAGGGGAAATCCAAGAGACCCAGTACTTC. Its translation is CASLGTGEIQETQYF.

This clone was counted only a few times. The chain combines TRBV11-1 with TRBJ2-7, with D possibly TRBD2 on 5 matching bases. Looked up from germline, CDR1 is SGHAT and CDR2 is FQDESV (reference sequence). CDR3 length equals 14 residues. V gave up 2 bases and J gave up 0 bases, with 8 bases separating them. The CDR3 spells CASSLTGDSYEQYF. The CDR3 DNA is TGTGCCAGCAGCTTAACCGGGGACTCCTACGAGCAGTACTTC.

Comment on this clone: The junction and the germline gene differ at one end; a read error may be behind it. V gene TRBV29-1 combines with J gene TRBJ2-5; 7 positions match TRBD1. CDR1 is SQVTM and CDR2 is ANQGSEA in the germline V gene. The CDR3 loop spans 12 amino acids. This CDR3 reads CSVATGEEAQYF. CDR3 DNA sequence: TGCAGCGTGGCTACAGGGGAAGAGGCCCAGTACTTC.

The rearrangement links TRBV19 to TRBJ2-3, with 7 nucleotides matching TRBD2. Germline V CDR1 and CDR2: LNHDA, SQIVND (reference sequence). The CDR3 runs 16 residues. Germline trimming cut 5 bases from V and 2 bases from J; bases unmatched to any gene: 10. CDR3 nucleotide sequence: TGTGCCAGTAGTCTTTTCCTAGCGGTCAACACAGATACGCAGTATTTT. Its protein is CASSLFLAVNTDTQYF.

The V gene is TRBV2, the J gene TRBJ2-6; tentatively, D is TRBD2 (6 bases). This CDR3 region has 20 residues. Trimming pared 2 bases from V and 0 bases from J, leaving 20 bases between. Germline CDR1 SNHLY, CDR2 FYNNEI. The CDR3 DNA sequence: TGTGCCAGCAGTGAACGGGGCCTCCGGACTAAAAACTCTGGGGCCAACGTCCTGACTTTC. Translating it yields CASSERGLRTKNSGANVLTF.

The sample holds a few counts of this clone. The chain employs TRBV29-1 and TRBJ2-2, with a possible D match to TRBD1 (6 bases). The CDR3 has 14 residues. CDR1 is SQVTM and CDR2 is ANQGSEA in the germline V gene. The V and J ends lost 7 bases and 2 bases respectively, with 14 bases between them. The CDR3 here is CSATGTTNTGELFF. CDR3 sequence (DNA): TGCAGCGCAACCGGGACAACTAACACCGGGGAGCTGTTTTTT.

V is TRBV28 and J is TRBJ2-3; D possibly corresponds to TRBD2 (6 bases). The CDR3 contains 16 residues. The V end lost 6 bases, the J end lost 6 bases, and 22 bases lay between the germline ends. Germline V gene sequence: CDR1 MDHEN, CDR2 SYDVKM. The CDR3 region is CASSPSPADSGDTQYF. Written as DNA, the CDR3 is TGTGCCAGCAGCCCCTCGCCAGCAGACAGCGGGGATACGCAGTATTTT. Together with reference TRBV28 and TRBJ2-3, the CDR3 gives the full variable domain: DVKVTQSSRYLVKRTGEKVFLECVQDMDHENMFWYRQDPGLGLRLIYFSYDVKMKEKGDIPEGYSVSREKKERFSLILESASTNQTSMYLCASSPSPADSGDTQYFGPGTRLTVL.

The chain uses TRBV6-6 and TRBJ2-7, with TRBD2 identical over 8 bases. The J segment lost 7 bases and the V segment lost 5 bases, leaving 1 base of the junction unmatched. This CDR3 has 11 amino acids. From germline, CDR1 is MNHNY and CDR2 SVGAGI (reference sequence). CDR3 DNA sequence: TGTGCCAGCAGTCCGGGGGGGGAGCAGTACTTC. This sequence encodes CASSPGGEQYF.

V usage is TRBV23-1 and J usage is TRBJ2-7; 8 nucleotides agree with TRBD1. TRBV23-1 is identified as an open reading frame with a role that is uncertain. There are 15 residues in the CDR3. J gave up 4 bases and V 2 bases, and 7 bases lay outside the gene matches. The CDR3 spells CASSQPGQEIYEQYF. In nucleotides, the CDR3 is TGCGCCAGCAGTCAACCGGGACAGGAAATTTACGAGCAGTACTTC.

V gene TRBV29-1 combines with J gene TRBJ2-5, with D possibly TRBD1 on 6 matching bases. CDR1 SQVTM and CDR2 ANQGSEA come from the germline V gene. V gave up 4 bases and J gave up 7 bases, with 10 bases separating them. The CDR3 runs 11 residues. CDR3 DNA sequence: TGCAGCGTTGTCCGAGGGGGGACCCAGTACTTC. Residues: CSVVRGGTQYF.